These T cell receptor beta chains were read from a single sample in a study of blood T cell repertoires in COVID-19. The table came from immunoSEQ multiplex PCR; TCRdb's copy has only in-frame clones and leaves some out. The data show about 240,000 clones, with 86% seen just once and roughly a tenth held by the top ten. What was sequenced was peripheral blood. The source of these receptors is a woman in her forties or fifties with COVID-19, enrolled during active disease. The CDR3 runs from the conserved cysteine through the conserved F or W. A D gene is named only where the DNA matches it firmly. Some rows have no size entry. The others give once, few or many, or a class for an expanded clone.

v_call	d_call	j_call	clone_size	cdr3_aa	cdr3_nt
TRBV28	TRBD2	TRBJ2-2	.	CASSLTVLKPRGDTGELFF	TGTGCCAGCAGTTTAACGGTTCTGAAACCCCGGGGGGACACCGGGGAGCTGTTTTTT
TRBV11-2	TRBD1	TRBJ1-2	.	CASRRPGQGDGYTF	TGTGCCAGCAGACGCCCGGGACAGGGGGATGGCTACACCTTC
TRBV12-3/TRBV12-4	.	TRBJ2-2	.	CASTRSTGELFF	TGTGCCAGCACCCGGTCTACCGGGGAGCTGTTTTTT
TRBV7-2	TRBD2	TRBJ2-7	.	CASSPSGGRNEQYF	TGTGCCAGCAGCCCAAGCGGGGGCAGGAACGAGCAGTACTTC
TRBV28	TRBD1	TRBJ2-6	.	CASRPDRDRGSFLSGANVLTF	TGTGCCAGCAGACCCGACCGGGACAGGGGGTCTTTCCTCTCTGGGGCCAACGTCCTGACTTTC
TRBV6-5	TRBD1	TRBJ2-2	.	CASSSGQIYNTGELFF	TGTGCCAGCAGTTCGGGACAGATCTATAACACCGGGGAGCTGTTTTTT
TRBV19	TRBD2	TRBJ2-7	.	CASSIGSSGGVYEQYF	TGTGCCAGTAGTATAGGATCCAGCGGGGGAGTCTACGAGCAGTACTTC
TRBV12-3/TRBV12-4	.	TRBJ1-2	.	CASSLRGVGYTF	TGTGCCAGCAGTCTCCGGGGGGTGGGCTACACCTTC
TRBV24-1	TRBD1	TRBJ2-2	.	CATSVRARTGADNTGELFF	TGTGCCACCAGTGTTCGGGCAAGAACAGGGGCCGACAACACCGGGGAGCTGTTTTTT
TRBV27	TRBD1	TRBJ1-2	.	CASSLGRGPYGYTF	TGTGCCAGCAGTTTAGGCAGGGGGCCCTATGGCTACACCTTC
TRBV6-4	TRBD2	TRBJ2-3	.	CASSATSGGTDTQYF	TGTGCCAGCAGTGCGACTAGCGGGGGCACAGATACGCAGTATTTT
TRBV7-2	TRBD2	TRBJ2-2	few	CASRHGGYTGELFF	TGTGCCAGCAGGCACGGGGGGTACACCGGGGAGCTGTTTTTT
TRBV5-1	.	TRBJ2-5	once	CASSDGHLQETQYF	TGCGCCAGCAGCGACGGACATTTACAAGAGACCCAGTACTTC
TRBV27	TRBD2	TRBJ2-6	.	CASSLFGLAGPRSGANVLTF	TGTGCCAGCAGTTTATTTGGCCTAGCGGGGCCCAGGTCTGGGGCCAACGTCCTGACTTTC
TRBV5-1	.	TRBJ2-2	.	CASSPRGESNTGELFF	TGCGCCAGCAGTCCCAGGGGTGAATCGAACACCGGGGAGCTGTTTTTT
TRBV9	TRBD1	TRBJ1-2	.	CASTPGIETGGYGYTF	TGTGCCAGCACCCCCGGAATCGAGACAGGGGGCTATGGCTACACCTTC
TRBV5-1	TRBD1	TRBJ1-1	.	CASSMTGRNTEAFF	TGCGCCAGCAGCATGACAGGGAGGAACACTGAAGCTTTCTTT
TRBV24-1	.	TRBJ1-1	.	CATSSYGDTEAFF	TGTGCCACCAGTAGCTACGGGGACACTGAAGCTTTCTTT
TRBV5-8	.	TRBJ1-5	.	CASSSGWNQPQHF	TGTGCCAGCAGCTCAGGGTGGAATCAGCCCCAGCATTTT
TRBV27	.	TRBJ1-5	.	CASSRGGLNQPQHF	TGTGCCAGTTCGCGAGGAGGACTCAATCAGCCCCAGCATTTT
TRBV9	.	TRBJ1-2	.	CASSLGRANYGYTF	TGTGCCAGCAGCCTGGGTCGGGCTAACTATGGCTACACCTTC
TRBV11-3	TRBD1	TRBJ1-1	.	CASSSRQGPTEAFF	TGTGCCAGCAGCTCCCGACAGGGCCCAACTGAAGCTTTCTTT
TRBV19	TRBD1	TRBJ2-7	.	CASSIEGQGQRYEQYF	TGTGCCAGTAGTATAGAAGGACAGGGACAAAGGTACGAGCAGTACTTC
TRBV5-1	.	TRBJ1-4	.	CASTLGPEPNEKLFF	TGCGCCAGCACCCTGGGGCCCGAGCCTAATGAAAAACTGTTTTTT
TRBV30	TRBD1	TRBJ1-1	.	CAWSVVRGPLDGWVEAFF	TGTGCCTGGAGTGTTGTCAGGGGGCCTCTTGACGGATGGGTTGAAGCTTTCTTT
TRBV27	TRBD1	TRBJ1-5	.	CASSALGQGANQPQHF	TGTGCCAGCAGTGCGTTGGGACAGGGTGCCAATCAGCCCCAGCATTTT
TRBV27	TRBD2	TRBJ2-3	.	CASSSLRTGGGTDTQYF	TGTGCCAGCAGCTCCCTACGGACGGGGGGAGGCACAGATACGCAGTATTTT
TRBV29-1	.	TRBJ1-4	.	CSVEGAGREEKLFF	TGCAGCGTTGAAGGGGCAGGGCGAGAAGAAAAACTGTTTTTT
TRBV27	TRBD1	TRBJ1-2	.	CASNPGTTGVGGYTF	TGTGCCAGCAATCCTGGAACCACAGGGGTAGGGGGCTACACCTTC
TRBV10-3	.	TRBJ2-1	.	CAISELTGTYNEQFF	TGTGCCATCAGTGAGTTAACTGGTACCTACAATGAGCAGTTCTTC
TRBV29-1	.	TRBJ1-1	.	CSVEGSGGTEAFF	TGCAGCGTTGAAGGATCGGGGGGGACTGAAGCTTTCTTT
TRBV6-2/TRBV6-3	.	TRBJ1-5	.	CASSPGENQPQHF	TGTGCCAGCAGTCCGGGGGAAAATCAGCCCCAGCATTTT
TRBV3-1/TRBV3-2	.	TRBJ1-1	once	CASSRNTQAAEAFF	TGTGCCAGCAGCCGCAACACCCAAGCGGCTGAAGCTTTCTTT
TRBV11-2	TRBD1	TRBJ1-3	.	CASSRPGQGLNTIYF	TGTGCCAGCAGCCGCCCGGGACAGGGTTTAAACACCATATATTTT
TRBV19	.	TRBJ2-5	.	CASSIDHHRVSETQYF	TGTGCCAGTAGTATAGATCACCACAGGGTTTCAGAGACCCAGTACTTC
TRBV6-2/TRBV6-3	TRBD2	TRBJ2-1	.	CASSLAGGPYNEQFF	TGTGCCAGCAGTCTAGCGGGGGGCCCCTACAATGAGCAGTTCTTC
TRBV4-1	TRBD2	TRBJ2-3	.	CASSQSGGGGDTQYF	TGCGCCAGCAGCCAAAGCGGGGGGGGAGGAGATACGCAGTATTTT
TRBV25-1	.	TRBJ1-2	.	CASSEYDRRGDGYTF	TGTGCCAGCAGTGAATACGACAGGCGTGGGGATGGCTACACCTTC
TRBV30	.	TRBJ1-3	.	CACEGALRPGNTIYF	TGTGCCTGCGAAGGGGCGTTAAGGCCGGGAAACACCATATATTTT
TRBV7-6	TRBD2	TRBJ2-7	.	CASSLGGGPYEQYF	TGTGCCAGCAGCTTAGGCGGGGGTCCCTACGAGCAGTACTTC
TRBV9	.	TRBJ2-3	few	CASSVGRTVLTDTQYF	TGTGCCAGCAGCGTAGGAAGGACAGTGCTCACAGATACGCAGTATTTT
TRBV11-3	TRBD1	TRBJ2-7	.	CASSFRDRPSYEQYF	TGTGCCAGCAGCTTCAGGGACAGGCCTTCCTACGAGCAGTACTTC
TRBV5-6	.	TRBJ1-5	.	CASSWGGNRNQPQHF	TGTGCCAGCAGCTGGGGGGGGAATCGTAATCAGCCCCAGCATTTT
TRBV15	.	TRBJ1-1	few	CATSREAGNTEAFF	TGTGCCACCAGCAGAGAGGCAGGGAACACTGAAGCTTTCTTT
TRBV19	.	TRBJ2-7	.	CASSPGTYEQYF	TGTGCCAGTAGTCCCGGGACCTACGAGCAGTACTTC
TRBV7-2	.	TRBJ2-1	.	CASRTGQRFSYNEQFF	TGTGCCAGCAGAACAGGACAGAGATTCTCCTACAATGAGCAGTTCTTC
TRBV19	TRBD1	TRBJ2-1	.	CASSIFFRMDRGTNNEQFF	TGTGCCAGTAGTATCTTTTTCAGGATGGACAGGGGAACAAACAATGAGCAGTTCTTC